This T cell receptor (beta chain) was identified in a study of T cell changes during pregnancy in multiple sclerosis (dated by TCRdb to about 2019). Background for the entire study: Changes in the T cell repertoire over the course of pregnancy were examined in this study in women with multiple sclerosis.

The CDR3 contains 17 residues, cysteine and phenylalanine counted. The kept DNA is CDR3 alone, 51 bases in frame from the first base. Via the germline V gene, CDR1 is SGHDN and CDR2 FVKESK. Trimming removed 6 bases from V and 1 base from J; the gene matches leave 8 bases unexplained. This clone was observed a single time. Its binding antigen is unknown. No base-level quality is on record; no much larger clone is a single base apart. The library relied on the immunoSEQ multiplex PCR assay. Held by TCRdb, this immuneACCESS table contains in-frame sequences only and omits some clones. Under half of the omission traces to an unresolved V gene where checked; the cause of the rest is unknown. This sample gives around 100,000 clones in total; approximately 92% of them show up just once. The ten largest clonotypes hold 3% to 3.5% of the sample.

The sequences come from peripheral blood, collected in the second trimester of pregnancy. The sequence links TRBV14 to TRBJ2-5; 13 middle bases align to TRBD2. The sequence was obtained from a female donor with multiple sclerosis, enrolled in a pregnancy study. This receptor has the CDR3 CASSRLAGGTAQETQYF. The sequence in DNA is TGTGCCAGCAGTCGACTAGCGGGAGGAACGGCCCAAGAGACCCAGTACTTC.